This T cell receptor beta chain is drawn from a study of T cells in Graves' hyperthyroidism and ophthalmopathy. What was amplified from RNA transcripts were TCR beta CDR3 regions. When the TCR CDR3 underwent first-round RT-PCR, the HTBI primer set was used. One entry per CDR3 protein, called by TCRdb with MiXCR from the multiplex PCR reads. This table holds approximately 400,000 distinct CDR3 sequences, over 12% found once. Germline loops: CDR1 DFQATT, CDR2 SNEGSKA (reference sequence). There are 16 residues in the CDR3. Trimming cost V 2 bases and J 0 bases; bases outside gene matches: 7. This clonotype was found many times.

V and J are TRBV20-1 and TRBJ2-1; 7 nucleotides line up with TRBD2. This TCR came from a man aged 50 or older with Graves' ophthalmopathy. The material sequenced was blood. The CDR3 reads CSARKLAPSSYNEQFF. In nucleotides, the CDR3 is TGCAGTGCTAGAAAACTAGCGCCGAGCTCCTACAATGAGCAGTTCTTC.